A selection of T cell receptor beta chains follows, all from one sample in a study of blood T cell repertoires in COVID-19. Produced via immunoSEQ multiplex PCR; TCRdb's table is partial and in-frame only. This sample has 300,000 to 400,000 clones; 65% to 90% occur once, and the top ten carry approximately 7.6%. Sequenced sample: peripheral blood. The receptors come from a human donor in a cohort sampled during active COVID-19. CDR3s include the opening cysteine and the closing phenylalanine or tryptophan. The D gene is left open where the match is weak. The size field is filled for only some rows; it gives once, few, many or a size class.

j_call clone_size d_call v_call cdr3_aa cdr3_nt
TRBJ1-5 - - TRBV2 CASSEQGTQPQHF TGTGCCAGCAGTGAACAGGGGACGCAGCCCCAGCATTTT
TRBJ1-5 - TRBD1 TRBV23-1 CASSRRTGLGQPQHF TGCGCCAGCAGCCGAAGGACAGGTCTTGGTCAGCCCCAGCATTTT
TRBJ1-2 - TRBD1 TRBV5-4 CASSRTGGNYGYTF TGTGCCAGCAGCCGGACAGGGGGAAACTATGGCTACACCTTC
TRBJ2-3 once - TRBV6-4 CASSAGRTDTQYF TGTGCCAGCAGCGCAGGGCGCACAGATACGCAGTATTTT
TRBJ1-1 - - TRBV5-1 CASTVGHRDPTEAFF TGCGCCAGCACCGTCGGACACAGGGATCCTACTGAAGCTTTCTTT
TRBJ1-5 - - TRBV4-1 CASSQDRNQPQHF TGCGCCAGCAGCCAAGACAGAAATCAGCCCCAGCATTTT
TRBJ1-2 - TRBD1 TRBV9 CASSAGTVSNYGYTF TGTGCCAGCAGCGCCGGGACAGTGTCAAACTATGGCTACACCTTC
TRBJ1-3 - - TRBV9 CASSVIDGGSGNTIYF TGTGCCAGCAGCGTAATCGACGGAGGCTCTGGAAACACCATATATTTT
TRBJ1-6 - - TRBV5-1 CASSLKMQGDPPLHF TGCGCCAGCAGCTTGAAGATGCAGGGCGATCCACCCCTCCACTTT
TRBJ1-1 few - TRBV5-6 CASSLSGANTEAFF TGTGCCAGCAGCTTGTCAGGGGCGAACACTGAAGCTTTCTTT
TRBJ1-2 - TRBD1 TRBV10-3 CAISAGQGDGYTF TGTGCCATCAGTGCCGGACAGGGCGATGGCTACACCTTC
TRBJ1-4 few TRBD1 TRBV27 CASSLYRGLELFF TGTGCCAGCAGTTTATACAGGGGGTTGGAACTGTTTTTT
TRBJ1-5 - TRBD1 TRBV6-5 CASVDRGGQPQHF TGTGCCAGCGTAGACAGGGGCGGACAGCCCCAGCATTTT
TRBJ1-1 - - TRBV18 CASSLQENTEAFF TGTGCCAGCTCACTTCAGGAGAACACTGAAGCTTTCTTT
TRBJ1-5 few - TRBV7-3 CASSLRSGANQPQHF TGTGCCAGCAGCTTAAGGAGTGGGGCCAATCAGCCCCAGCATTTT
TRBJ1-5 - TRBD1 TRBV24-1 CATSDPGQGQPQHF TGTGCCACCAGTGACCCGGGACAGGGGCAGCCCCAGCATTTT
TRBJ1-2 - TRBD1 TRBV5-5 CASSLWTGNYGYTF TGTGCCAGCAGCTTGTGGACAGGGAACTATGGCTACACCTTC
TRBJ2-3 - - TRBV27 CASIERWRGASTDTQYF TGTGCCAGCATCGAACGCTGGCGCGGGGCGAGCACAGATACGCAGTATTTT
TRBJ2-7 few TRBD2 TRBV4-1 CASSQPGGGFYEQYF TGCGCCAGCAGCCAGCCCGGCGGGGGGTTCTACGAGCAGTACTTC
TRBJ2-5 - - TRBV5-8 CASSVGRGSQETQYF TGTGCCAGCAGCGTTGGGAGGGGGAGCCAAGAGACCCAGTACTTC
TRBJ1-4 - - TRBV4-1 CASSQVGTNEKLFF TGCGCCAGCAGCCAAGTCGGTACTAATGAAAAACTGTTTTTT
TRBJ2-1 - - TRBV21-1 CASSKPGNLQGLGGYNEQFF TGTGCCAGCAGCAAGCCCGGGAACCTCCAGGGACTAGGAGGGTACAATGAGCAGTTCTTC
TRBJ2-3 - - TRBV10-2 CASISGDTQYF TGCGCCAGCATTAGTGGAGATACGCAGTATTTT
TRBJ1-2 once - TRBV10-2 CASSGADNLYGYTF TGCGCCAGCAGTGGGGCTGACAACCTCTATGGCTACACCTTC
TRBJ1-1 - - TRBV11-3 CASSMDSLNTEAFF TGTGCCAGCAGCATGGACAGTCTGAACACTGAAGCTTTCTTT
TRBJ2-2 once TRBD1 TRBV9 CASSSQGAGELFF TGTGCCAGCAGCTCCCAGGGGGCCGGGGAGCTGTTTTTT
TRBJ2-1 - - TRBV19 CASSTVNEQFF TGTGCCAGTAGTACGGTGAATGAGCAGTTCTTC
TRBJ1-6 - TRBD1 TRBV27 CASKRQGYSPLHF TGTGCCAGCAAAAGACAGGGGTATTCACCCCTCCACTTT
TRBJ2-7 - TRBD1 TRBV13 CASSLMDRAYEQYF TGTGCCAGCAGCTTAATGGACAGGGCCTACGAGCAGTACTTC
TRBJ1-1 - - TRBV5-1 CASSSTALQRTEAFF TGCGCCAGCAGCTCGACGGCCCTCCAGCGAACTGAAGCTTTCTTT
TRBJ2-3 - TRBD1 TRBV19 CASSIEDRGSGTDTQYF TGTGCCAGTAGTATAGAGGACAGGGGTAGTGGCACAGATACGCAGTATTTT
TRBJ2-3 - TRBD1 TRBV24-1 CATSDPGGSDTQYF TGTGCCACCAGTGATCCAGGGGGCTCAGATACGCAGTATTTT
TRBJ1-1 - - TRBV2 CASSVPGWNTEAFF TGTGCCAGCAGTGTTCCGGGGTGGAACACTGAAGCTTTCTTT
TRBJ1-1 - TRBD1 TRBV10-2 CASSETGGGTEAFF TGCGCCAGCAGTGAGACAGGGGGCGGAACTGAAGCTTTCTTT
TRBJ1-5 - - TRBV6-5 CASSYSAGDNQPQHF TGTGCCAGCAGTTACTCAGCAGGGGACAATCAGCCCCAGCATTTT
TRBJ1-3 - - TRBV2 CASSTRPGRGVNTIYF TGTGCCAGCAGTACTCGCCCCGGGAGAGGGGTAAACACCATATATTTT
TRBJ2-5 - TRBD1 TRBV30 CAWSPPDRGLKTQYF TGTGCCTGGAGTCCCCCGGACAGGGGGTTGAAGACCCAGTACTTC
TRBJ1-5 - - TRBV24-1 CATQDGRGDQPQHF TGTGCCACCCAAGATGGACGGGGAGATCAGCCCCAGCATTTT
TRBJ1-2 - - TRBV6-5 CASSYTGIYGYTF TGTGCCAGCAGTTACACGGGAATCTATGGCTACACCTTC
TRBJ2-7 - TRBD1 TRBV5-1 CASSGRDRGAYEQYF TGCGCCAGCAGCGGTCGGGACAGGGGGGCCTACGAGCAGTACTTC
TRBJ2-2 - TRBD1 TRBV6-5 CASSRQGGGELFF TGTGCCAGCAGTCGACAGGGCGGCGGGGAGCTGTTTTTT
TRBJ1-2 - - TRBV11-2 CASSTSTPNYGYTF TGTGCCAGCAGCACCTCGACACCTAACTATGGCTACACCTTC
TRBJ1-2 few TRBD1 TRBV2 CASTQQGGYGYTF TGTGCCAGCACCCAACAGGGGGGTTATGGCTACACCTTC
TRBJ2-7 - - TRBV24-1 CATSEGQTYEQYF TGTGCCACCAGTGAAGGACAGACCTACGAGCAGTACTTC
TRBJ1-1 - - TRBV5-1 CASSLRRGGNTEAFF TGCGCCAGCAGCTTAAGAAGGGGAGGTAACACTGAAGCTTTCTTT
TRBJ2-7 - TRBD1 TRBV7-8 CASSSSGTGSYEQYF TGTGCCAGCAGCTCCTCCGGGACAGGGTCCTACGAGCAGTACTTC
TRBJ1-1 - - TRBV5-4 CASSSGGPVNTEAFF TGTGCCAGCAGCTCGGGGGGGCCGGTAAACACTGAAGCTTTCTTT
TRBJ1-2 - TRBD1 TRBV3-1/TRBV3-2 CASSQAQSRGNGYTF TGTGCCAGCAGCCAAGCCCAAAGCAGGGGGAATGGCTACACCTTC
TRBJ2-2 - - TRBV9 CASSVAGYTGELFF TGTGCCAGCAGCGTAGCGGGGTACACCGGGGAGCTGTTTTTT